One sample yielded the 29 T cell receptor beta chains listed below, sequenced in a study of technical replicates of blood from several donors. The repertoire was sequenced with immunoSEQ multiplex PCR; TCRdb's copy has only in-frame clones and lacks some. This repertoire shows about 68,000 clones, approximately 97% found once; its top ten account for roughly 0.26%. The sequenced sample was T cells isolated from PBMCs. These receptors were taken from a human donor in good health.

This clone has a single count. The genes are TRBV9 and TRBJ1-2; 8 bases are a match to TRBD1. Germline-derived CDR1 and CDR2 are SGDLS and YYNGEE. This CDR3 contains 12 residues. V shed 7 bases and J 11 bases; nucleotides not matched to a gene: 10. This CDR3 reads CASCGGQDEYTF. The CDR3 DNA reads TGTGCCAGCTGCGGGGGACAGGACGAGTACACCTTC.

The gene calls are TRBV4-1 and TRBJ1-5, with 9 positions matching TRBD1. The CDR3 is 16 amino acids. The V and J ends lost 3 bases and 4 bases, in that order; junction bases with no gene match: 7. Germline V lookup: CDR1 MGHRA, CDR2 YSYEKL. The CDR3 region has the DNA TGCGCCAGCAGCCAGTTTCTGACAGGGGGAAATCAGCCCCAGCATTTT. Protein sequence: CASSQFLTGGNQPQHF.

The CDR3: CASSLTSGTSYTSYEQYF. In nucleotides, the CDR3 is TGTGCCAGCAGCTTGACTAGCGGGACATCGTACACCTCCTACGAGCAGTACTTC. The chain is built from TRBV7-8 and TRBJ2-7; 11 bases fit TRBD2. Germline lookup yields CDR1 SGHVS and CDR2 FQNEAQ. This CDR3 contains 18 residues. Trimming cost V 3 bases and J 0 bases; bases outside gene matches: 10.

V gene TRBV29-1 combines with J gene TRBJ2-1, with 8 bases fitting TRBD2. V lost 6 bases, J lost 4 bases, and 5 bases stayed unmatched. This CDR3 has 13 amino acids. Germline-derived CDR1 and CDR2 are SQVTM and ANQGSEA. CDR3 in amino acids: CSVRLAGYNEQFF. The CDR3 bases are TGCAGCGTGAGGCTAGCGGGTTACAATGAGCAGTTCTTC.

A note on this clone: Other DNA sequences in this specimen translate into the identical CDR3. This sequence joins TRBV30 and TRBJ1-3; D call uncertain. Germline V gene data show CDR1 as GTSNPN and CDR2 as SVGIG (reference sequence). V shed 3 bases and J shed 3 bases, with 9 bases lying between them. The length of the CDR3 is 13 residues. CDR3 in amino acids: CAWSRGSGNTIYF. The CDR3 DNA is TGTGCCTGGAGCAGAGGAAGTGGAAACACCATATATTTT.

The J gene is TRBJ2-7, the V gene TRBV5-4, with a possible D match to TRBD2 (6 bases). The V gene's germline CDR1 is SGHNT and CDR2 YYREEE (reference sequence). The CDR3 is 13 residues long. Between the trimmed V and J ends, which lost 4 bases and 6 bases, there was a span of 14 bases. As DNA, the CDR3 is TGTGCCAGCAGCCGCATTGGGGGAGGCGAGCAGTACTTC. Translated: CASSRIGGGEQYF.

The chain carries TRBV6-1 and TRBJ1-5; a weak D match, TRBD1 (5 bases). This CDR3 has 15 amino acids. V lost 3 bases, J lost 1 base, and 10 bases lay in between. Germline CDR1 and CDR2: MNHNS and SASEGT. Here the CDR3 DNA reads TGTGCCAGCAGTGAGGGCCGACAGAGCAATCAGCCCCAGCATTTT. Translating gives CASSEGRQSNQPQHF.

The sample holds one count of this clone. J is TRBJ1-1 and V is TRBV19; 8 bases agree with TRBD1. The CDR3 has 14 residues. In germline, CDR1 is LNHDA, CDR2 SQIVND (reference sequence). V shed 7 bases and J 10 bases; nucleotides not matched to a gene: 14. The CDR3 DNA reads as TGTGCCAGTAAAGGACAGGGTAAAATGGGACGAGCTTTCTTT. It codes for CASKGQGKMGRAFF.

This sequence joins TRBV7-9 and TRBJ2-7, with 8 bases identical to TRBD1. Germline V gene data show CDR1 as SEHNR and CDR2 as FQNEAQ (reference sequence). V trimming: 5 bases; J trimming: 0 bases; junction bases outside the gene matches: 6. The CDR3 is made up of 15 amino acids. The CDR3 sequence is CASSQGTGPSYEQYF. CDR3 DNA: TGTGCCAGCAGCCAAGGGACAGGACCCTCCTACGAGCAGTACTTC. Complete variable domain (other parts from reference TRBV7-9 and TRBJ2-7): DTGVSQNPRHKITKRGQNVTFRCDPISEHNRLYWYRQTLGQGPEFLTYFQNEAQLEKSRLLSDRFSAERPKGSFSTLEIQRTEQGDSAMYLCASSQGTGPSYEQYFGPGTRLTVT.

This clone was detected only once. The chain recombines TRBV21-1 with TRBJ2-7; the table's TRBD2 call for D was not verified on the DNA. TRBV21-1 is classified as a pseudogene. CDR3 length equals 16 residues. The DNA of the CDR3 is TGTGCCAGCAGCAAGGAGGCTAGCTTTCTTCGATACGAGCAGTACTTC. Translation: CASSKEASFLRYEQYF.

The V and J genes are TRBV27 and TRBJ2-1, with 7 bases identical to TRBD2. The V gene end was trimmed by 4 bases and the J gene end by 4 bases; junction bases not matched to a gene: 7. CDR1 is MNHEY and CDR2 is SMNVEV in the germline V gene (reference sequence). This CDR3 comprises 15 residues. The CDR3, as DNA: TGTGCCAGCAGTTCGGAGCGGGACTCGTACAATGAGCAGTTCTTC. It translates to CASSSERDSYNEQFF.

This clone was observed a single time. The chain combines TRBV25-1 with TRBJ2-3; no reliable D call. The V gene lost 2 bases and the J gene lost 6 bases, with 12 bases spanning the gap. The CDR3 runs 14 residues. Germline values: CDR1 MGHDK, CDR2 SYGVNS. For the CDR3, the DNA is TGTGCCAGCAGTGAAGATCACACCTGGGATACGCAGTATTTT. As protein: CASSEDHTWDTQYF. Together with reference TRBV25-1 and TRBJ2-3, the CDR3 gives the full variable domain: EADIYQTPRYLVIGTGKKITLECSQTMGHDKMYWYQQDPGMELHLIHYSYGVNSTEKGDLSSESTVSRIRTEHFPLTLESARPSHTSQYLCASSEDHTWDTQYFGPGTRLTVL.

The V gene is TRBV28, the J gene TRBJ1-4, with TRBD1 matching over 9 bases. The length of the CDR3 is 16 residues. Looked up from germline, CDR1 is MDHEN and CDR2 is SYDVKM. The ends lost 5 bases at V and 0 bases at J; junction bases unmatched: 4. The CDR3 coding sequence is TGTGCCAGCAGTGGGGACAGGGTAGCAACTAATGAAAAACTGTTTTTT. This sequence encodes CASSGDRVATNEKLFF.

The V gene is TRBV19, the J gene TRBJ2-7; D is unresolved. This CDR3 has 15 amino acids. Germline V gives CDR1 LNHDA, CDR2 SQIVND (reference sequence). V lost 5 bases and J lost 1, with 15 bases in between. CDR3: CASSYRLDGSYEQYF. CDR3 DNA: TGTGCCAGTAGTTACCGCCTAGACGGGTCCTACGAGCAGTACTTC.

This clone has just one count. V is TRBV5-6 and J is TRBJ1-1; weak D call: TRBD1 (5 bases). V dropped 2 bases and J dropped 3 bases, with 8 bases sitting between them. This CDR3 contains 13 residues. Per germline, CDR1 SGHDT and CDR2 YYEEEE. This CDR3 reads CASSFETDTEAFF. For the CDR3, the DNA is TGTGCCAGCAGCTTCGAGACAGACACTGAAGCTTTCTTT.

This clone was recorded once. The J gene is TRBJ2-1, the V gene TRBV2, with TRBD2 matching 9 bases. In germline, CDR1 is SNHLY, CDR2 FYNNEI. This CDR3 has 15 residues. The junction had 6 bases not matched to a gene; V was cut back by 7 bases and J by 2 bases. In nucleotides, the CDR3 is TGTGCCAGCATTAGGGCGGGGGGGGCCTACAATGAGCAGTTCTTC. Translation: CASIRAGGAYNEQFF.

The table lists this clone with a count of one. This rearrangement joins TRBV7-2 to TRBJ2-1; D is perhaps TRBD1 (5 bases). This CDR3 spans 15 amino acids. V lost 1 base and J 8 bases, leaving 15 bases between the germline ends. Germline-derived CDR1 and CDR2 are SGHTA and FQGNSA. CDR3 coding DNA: TGTGCCAGCAGCTTAGGAAGGGGTAGGGCCTATGAGCAGTTCTTC. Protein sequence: CASSLGRGRAYEQFF.

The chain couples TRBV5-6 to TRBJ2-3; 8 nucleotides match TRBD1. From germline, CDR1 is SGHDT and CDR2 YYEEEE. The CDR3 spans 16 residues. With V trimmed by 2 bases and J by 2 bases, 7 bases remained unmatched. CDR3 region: CASSLTGGSNTDTQYF. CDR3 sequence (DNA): TGTGCCAGCAGCTTAACAGGGGGATCGAACACAGATACGCAGTATTTT.

The CDR3 protein is CASSIETVSDGYTF. As DNA, the CDR3 is TGTGCCAGTAGTATAGAGACAGTTTCGGATGGCTACACCTTC. The chain carries TRBV19 and TRBJ1-2, with D tentatively TRBD1 (5 bases). The CDR3 extends over 14 amino acids. The V and J ends lost 0 bases and 6 bases respectively, with 11 bases between them. Germline V CDR1 and CDR2: LNHDA, SQIVND (reference sequence). The entire variable domain, with the rest obtained from reference TRBV19 and TRBJ1-2, is as follows: DGGITQSPKYLFRKEGQNVTLSCEQNLNHDAMYWYRQDPGQGLRLIYYSQIVNDFQKGDIAEGYSVSREKKESFPLTVTSAQKNPTAFYLCASSIETVSDGYTFGSGTRLTVV.

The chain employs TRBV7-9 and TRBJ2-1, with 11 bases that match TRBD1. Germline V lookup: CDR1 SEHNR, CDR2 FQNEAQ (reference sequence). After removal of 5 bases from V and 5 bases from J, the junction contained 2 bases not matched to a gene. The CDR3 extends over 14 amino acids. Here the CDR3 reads CASSGQGADNEQFF. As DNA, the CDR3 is TGTGCCAGCAGCGGACAGGGGGCGGACAATGAGCAGTTCTTC.

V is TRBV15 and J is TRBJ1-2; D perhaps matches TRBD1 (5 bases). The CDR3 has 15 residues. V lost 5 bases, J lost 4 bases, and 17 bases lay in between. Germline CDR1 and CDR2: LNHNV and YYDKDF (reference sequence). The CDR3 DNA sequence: TGTGCCACCAGCTCTGAGGGAGGGGAGCTCTATGGCTACACCTTC. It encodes CATSSEGGELYGYTF.

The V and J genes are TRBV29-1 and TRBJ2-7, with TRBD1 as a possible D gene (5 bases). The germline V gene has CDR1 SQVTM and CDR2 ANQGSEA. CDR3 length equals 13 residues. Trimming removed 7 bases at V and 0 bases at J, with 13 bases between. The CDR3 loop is CSALGDSSYEQYF. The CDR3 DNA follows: TGCAGCGCCTTAGGCGACAGCTCCTACGAGCAGTACTTC.

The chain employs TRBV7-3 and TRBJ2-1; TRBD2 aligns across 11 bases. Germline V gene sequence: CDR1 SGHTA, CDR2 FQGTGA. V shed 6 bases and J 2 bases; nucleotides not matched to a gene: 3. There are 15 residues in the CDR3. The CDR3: CASSPTSGTYNEQFF. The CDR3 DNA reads TGTGCCAGCAGTCCGACTAGCGGGACCTACAATGAGCAGTTCTTC.

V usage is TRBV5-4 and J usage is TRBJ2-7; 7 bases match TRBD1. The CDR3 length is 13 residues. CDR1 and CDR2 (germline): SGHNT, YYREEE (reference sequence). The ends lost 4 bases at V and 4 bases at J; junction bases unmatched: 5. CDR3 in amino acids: CASSPARGYEQYF. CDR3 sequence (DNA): TGTGCCAGCAGCCCGGCCAGGGGGTACGAGCAGTACTTC.

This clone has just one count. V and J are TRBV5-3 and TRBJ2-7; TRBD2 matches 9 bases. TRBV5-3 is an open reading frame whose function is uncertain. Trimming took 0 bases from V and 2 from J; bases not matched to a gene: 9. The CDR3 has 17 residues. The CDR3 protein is CARSLGHGSGRPYEQYF. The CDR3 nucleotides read TGTGCCAGAAGCTTGGGCCATGGAAGCGGGAGGCCCTACGAGCAGTACTTC.

As DNA, the CDR3 is TGTGCCAGCAGTTACGGCCTCTACGAGCAGTACTTC. It is translated as CASSYGLYEQYF. The genes are TRBV6-6 and TRBJ2-7; no clear D. There are 12 residues in the CDR3. Germline values: CDR1 MNHNY, CDR2 SVGAGI (reference sequence). V lost 2 bases to trimming and J lost 3 bases, with 5 bases between them.

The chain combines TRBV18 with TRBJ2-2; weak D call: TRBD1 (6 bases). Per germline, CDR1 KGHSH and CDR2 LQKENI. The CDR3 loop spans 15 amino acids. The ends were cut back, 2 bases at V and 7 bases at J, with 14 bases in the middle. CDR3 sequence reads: CASSPETGEVGELFF. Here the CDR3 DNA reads TGTGCCAGCTCACCAGAGACAGGCGAGGTCGGGGAGCTGTTTTTT. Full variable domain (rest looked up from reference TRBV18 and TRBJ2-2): NAGVMQNPRHLVRRRGQEARLRCSPMKGHSHVYWYRQLPEEGLKFMVYLQKENIIDESGMPKERFSAEFPKEGPSILRIQQVVRGDSAAYFCASSPETGEVGELFFGEGSRLTVL.

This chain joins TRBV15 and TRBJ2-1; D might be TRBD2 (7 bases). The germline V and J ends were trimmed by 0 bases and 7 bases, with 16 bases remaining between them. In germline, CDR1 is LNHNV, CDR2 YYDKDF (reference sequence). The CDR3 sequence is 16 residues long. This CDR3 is CATSRDIRGRGNEQFF. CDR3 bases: TGTGCCACCAGCAGAGATATTAGGGGGAGGGGAAATGAGCAGTTCTTC.

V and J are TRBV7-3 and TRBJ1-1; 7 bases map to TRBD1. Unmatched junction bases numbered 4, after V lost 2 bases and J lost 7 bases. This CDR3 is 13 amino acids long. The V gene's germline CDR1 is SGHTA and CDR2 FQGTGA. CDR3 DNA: TGTGCCAGCAGCTTATCTACAGGGGATGAAGCTTTCTTT. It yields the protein CASSLSTGDEAFF.